The 22 T cell receptor beta chains listed next were all sequenced from one sample in a study of blood T cell repertoires in COVID-19. Clones were sequenced by immunoSEQ multiplex PCR, and TCRdb holds only the in-frame ones, with some missing. The sample contains 190,000 or so clones, around 83% of which appear only once. Sequenced material: peripheral blood. Receptor source: a man aged 50 or older with active or convalescent COVID-19.

The CDR3 DNA sequence: TGTGCCAGCAGCGGGCGGGGGGGTTACGAGCAGTACTTC. Protein: CASSGRGGYEQYF. This sequence joins TRBV12-3 or TRBV12-4 and TRBJ2-7; 9 bases are shared with TRBD2. J was trimmed by 4 bases and V by 6 bases; bases with no gene match: 4. This CDR3 contains 13 residues.

The V call is TRBV12-5, the J call TRBJ1-1; possibly TRBD1 for D (6 bases). The V end lost 6 bases, the J end lost 3 bases, and 11 bases lay between the germline ends. In germline, CDR1 is LGHNT, CDR2 FRNRAP. This CDR3 comprises 13 residues. The CDR3 DNA is TGTGCTAGTGGGCAACAGGGATACACTGAAGCTTTCTTT. This gives the protein CASGQQGYTEAFF.

The chain employs TRBV9 and TRBJ2-1, with 13 nucleotides matching TRBD2. Per the germline V gene, CDR1 is SGDLS and CDR2 is YYNGEE. The V segment lost 5 bases and the J segment 7 bases; nucleotides outside the gene matches: 9. This CDR3 is 16 amino acids long. This CDR3 reads CASSLPRTSGRNEQFF. The CDR3 DNA reads as TGTGCCAGCAGTCTTCCTAGGACTAGCGGGAGAAATGAGCAGTTCTTC.

This clone turned up a few times. The chain couples TRBV7-9 to TRBJ1-3; the match to TRBD1 covers 10 bases. There are 16 residues in the CDR3. V lost 4 bases to trimming and J lost 2 bases; unmatched junction nucleotides: 5. Germline CDR1 is SEHNR and CDR2 is FQNEAQ (reference sequence). The CDR3 nucleotides read TGTGCCAGCAGCTCCAGACAGGGGGCGACTGGAAACACCATATATTTT. Its protein is CASSSRQGATGNTIYF.

V is TRBV19 and J is TRBJ1-1; 7 positions match TRBD1. The V gene end was trimmed by 6 bases and the J gene end by 1 base; junction bases not matched to a gene: 11. The CDR3 runs 16 residues. Germline values: CDR1 LNHDA, CDR2 SQIVND (reference sequence). CDR3 amino acids: CASSPLRGQQNTEAFF. CDR3 coding DNA: TGTGCCAGTAGCCCGCTGAGGGGGCAGCAGAACACTGAAGCTTTCTTT.

This chain uses TRBV7-9 with TRBJ1-2; possibly TRBD1 for D (5 bases). Germline CDR1 and CDR2: SEHNR and FQNEAQ (reference sequence). The V gene lost 3 bases and the J gene lost 2 bases, with 10 bases spanning the gap. The CDR3 is 14 amino acids. CDR3 loop: CASSFDRRNYGYTF. Written as DNA, the CDR3 is TGTGCCAGCAGCTTTGACAGAAGAAACTATGGCTACACCTTC.

The gene calls are TRBV6-1 and TRBJ1-1; weak D call: TRBD1 (5 bases). Trimming removed 2 bases at V and 10 bases at J, with 14 bases between. Germline CDR1 MNHNS, CDR2 SASEGT. This CDR3 has 13 residues. DNA of the CDR3: TGTGCCAGCAGTGAATATCAGGGTCACGCAGCTTTCTTT. Translated: CASSEYQGHAAFF.

This chain uses TRBV7-2 with TRBJ1-2, with 7 bases lining up with TRBD1. This CDR3 region has 15 residues. J gave up 5 bases and V 6 bases, and 12 bases lay outside the gene matches. Germline CDR1 reads SGHTA; CDR2 reads FQGNSA. The CDR3 coding sequence is TGTGCCAGCAGTCTATCAGGGGGGACTCTATATGGCTACACCTTC. It yields the protein CASSLSGGTLYGYTF.

The chain links TRBV7-2 to TRBJ2-7; TRBD1 agrees at 7 bases. The V segment lost 0 bases and the J segment 4 bases; nucleotides outside the gene matches: 12. The CDR3 has 17 amino acids. Germline V gives CDR1 SGHTA, CDR2 FQGNSA. CDR3 sequence reads: CASSLASLGQSPYEQYF. The CDR3 DNA follows: TGTGCCAGCAGCTTAGCCTCCCTGGGACAGTCCCCTTACGAGCAGTACTTC.

This chain uses TRBV11-2 with TRBJ1-1, with a weak D call TRBD1 (5 bases). The CDR3 contains 13 residues. Trimming left V 4 bases short and J 3 bases short, with 9 bases between. Germline CDR1 is SGHAT and CDR2 is FQNNGV. The CDR3: CASSSRVDTEAFF. CDR3 nucleotide sequence: TGTGCCAGCAGCTCCAGGGTGGACACTGAAGCTTTCTTT. Filled out from reference TRBV11-2 and TRBJ1-1, the complete variable domain reads EAGVAQSPRYKIIEKRQSVAFWCNPISGHATLYWYQQILGQGPKLLIQFQNNGVVDDSQLPKDRFSAERLKGVDSTLKIQPAKLEDSAVYLCASSSRVDTEAFFGQGTRLTVV.

The chain couples TRBV25-1 to TRBJ2-7, with 9 nucleotides matching TRBD1. The CDR3 covers 15 residues. Germline V gene lookup returns CDR1 MGHDK and CDR2 SYGVNS. V was clipped by 4 bases and J by 0 bases; unmatched bases: 4. The CDR3 region is CASSGTGVLSYEQYF. CDR3 bases: TGTGCCAGCAGTGGGACAGGGGTTCTCTCCTACGAGCAGTACTTC.

The rearrangement uses TRBV23-1 and TRBJ2-5, with TRBD1 matching 10 bases. TRBV23-1 is labeled an ORF, and its function is uncertain. V was pared by 3 bases and J by 4 bases, with 2 bases of the junction left unmatched. The CDR3 length is 14 residues. CDR3 sequence (DNA): TGCGCCAGCAGTCATAGGACAGGGGGAGAGACCCAGTACTTC. Translated, it gives CASSHRTGGETQYF.

The chain carries TRBV2 and TRBJ2-7; TRBD2 agrees at 13 bases. Per the germline V gene, CDR1 is SNHLY and CDR2 is FYNNEI. The CDR3 totals 16 residues. V lost 2 bases to trimming and J lost 6 bases; unmatched junction nucleotides: 7. This CDR3 reads CASSERTSGSSVEQYF. Here the CDR3 DNA reads TGTGCCAGCAGTGAAAGGACTAGCGGGAGTTCGGTCGAGCAGTACTTC.

V is TRBV5-8 and J is TRBJ1-5; D is unresolved. The CDR3 runs to 15 residues. V lost 3 bases and J 3 bases, leaving 13 bases between the germline ends. The V gene's germline CDR1 is SGHTS and CDR2 YDEGEE. The CDR3 sequence: CASSSHPSPNQPQHF. For the CDR3, the DNA is TGTGCCAGCAGCTCACATCCGTCGCCCAATCAGCCCCAGCATTTT. Combining the CDR3 with reference TRBV5-8 and TRBJ1-5 gives the whole variable domain EAGVTQSPTHLIKTRGQQATLRCSPISGHTSVYWYQQALGLGLQFLLWYDEGEERNRGNFPPRFSGRQFPNYSSELNVNALELEDSALYLCASSSHPSPNQPQHFGDGTRLSIL.

CDR3 sequence reads: CASSYGTSGRLTDTQYF. The CDR3 DNA reads as TGCGCCAGCAGCTATGGGACTAGCGGGAGATTGACAGATACGCAGTATTTT. The V call is TRBV5-1, the J call TRBJ2-3; 14 nucleotides match TRBD2. This CDR3 contains 17 residues. Germline V CDR1 and CDR2: SGHRS, YFSETQ. The junction had 6 bases not matched to a gene; V was cut back by 3 bases and J by 3 bases.

The chain joins TRBV18 to TRBJ2-1; 9 bases are a match to TRBD2. The CDR3 is made up of 19 amino acids. CDR1 is KGHSH, CDR2 LQKENI, per germline. Trimming removed 2 bases from V and 0 bases from J; junction bases left unmatched: 11. The CDR3 loop is CASSPLALAGTSSYNEQFF. The CDR3 DNA follows: TGTGCCAGCTCACCATTGGCACTAGCGGGCACTAGCTCCTACAATGAGCAGTTCTTC.

The chain has TRBV19 and TRBJ1-1, with 7 nucleotides matching TRBD1. This CDR3 is 18 amino acids long. Germline V lookup: CDR1 LNHDA, CDR2 SQIVND (reference sequence). With 3 bases clipped from V and 0 bases from J, the junction kept 13 bases outside the gene matches. CDR3 loop: CASSIQRQGIRMNTEAFF. CDR3 nucleotides: TGTGCCAGTAGTATCCAACGACAGGGAATAAGGATGAACACTGAAGCTTTCTTT.

This clone has just one count. The chain uses TRBV11-3 and TRBJ2-2; tentative D call: TRBD2 (5 bases). Trimming removed 3 bases from V and 1 base from J, with 9 bases in between. Germline assignment: CDR1 SGHNT and CDR2 YENEEA. There are 15 residues in the CDR3. The CDR3 protein is CASSFGGLNTGELFF. The CDR3 nucleotides read TGTGCCAGCAGCTTCGGCGGGTTGAACACCGGGGAGCTGTTTTTT.

This clone turned up a few times. The V gene is TRBV15, the J gene TRBJ1-2; the D is unclear. Germline assignment: CDR1 LNHNV and CDR2 YYDKDF (reference sequence). The CDR3 is made up of 14 amino acids. Trimming pared 5 bases from V and 6 bases from J, leaving 16 bases between. The CDR3 loop is CATSPEVGSHGYTF. The CDR3 DNA sequence: TGTGCCACCAGCCCCGAGGTAGGGAGCCATGGCTACACCTTC.

The genes are TRBV6-1 and TRBJ2-3; 8 nucleotides line up with TRBD2. Germline CDR1 reads MNHNS; CDR2 reads SASEGT. This CDR3 region has 15 residues. After removal of 2 bases from V and 1 base from J, the junction contained 2 bases not matched to a gene. The CDR3, as DNA: TGTGCCAGCAGTGAAACAGCGGGAGGCACAGATACGCAGTATTTT. Translated, it gives CASSETAGGTDTQYF.

This chain joins TRBV9 and TRBJ1-3; no clear D. The CDR3 consists of 16 residues. Trimming pared 1 base from V and 0 bases from J, leaving 11 bases between. CDR1 is SGDLS, CDR2 YYNGEE, per germline. CDR3 sequence reads: CASSVSGSFSGNTIYF. In nucleotides, the CDR3 is TGTGCCAGCAGCGTATCCGGGTCCTTCTCTGGAAACACCATATATTTT. Based on the CDR3 plus reference TRBV9 and TRBJ1-3, the full variable domain is DSGVTQTPKHLITATGQRVTLRCSPRSGDLSVYWYQQSLDQGLQFLIQYYNGEERAKGNILERFSAQQFPDLHSELNLSSLELGDSALYFCASSVSGSFSGNTIYFGEGSWLTVV.

The V gene is TRBV5-4, the J gene TRBJ2-1, with TRBD1 matching 8 bases. The germline CDR1 and CDR2 sequences are SGHNT and YYREEE (reference sequence). This CDR3 comprises 15 residues. Trimming cost V 3 bases and J 8 bases; bases outside gene matches: 10. As DNA, the CDR3 is TGTGCCAGCAGCTGGAGGGGACAGGATGGAGATGAGCAGTTCTTC. It translates to CASSWRGQDGDEQFF. Full variable domain (outside the CDR3, taken from reference TRBV5-4 and TRBJ2-1): ETGVTQSPTHLIKTRGQQVTLRCSSQSGHNTVSWYQQALGQGPQFIFQYYREEENGRGNFPPRFSGLQFPNYSSELNVNALELDDSALYLCASSWRGQDGDEQFFGPGTRLTVL.